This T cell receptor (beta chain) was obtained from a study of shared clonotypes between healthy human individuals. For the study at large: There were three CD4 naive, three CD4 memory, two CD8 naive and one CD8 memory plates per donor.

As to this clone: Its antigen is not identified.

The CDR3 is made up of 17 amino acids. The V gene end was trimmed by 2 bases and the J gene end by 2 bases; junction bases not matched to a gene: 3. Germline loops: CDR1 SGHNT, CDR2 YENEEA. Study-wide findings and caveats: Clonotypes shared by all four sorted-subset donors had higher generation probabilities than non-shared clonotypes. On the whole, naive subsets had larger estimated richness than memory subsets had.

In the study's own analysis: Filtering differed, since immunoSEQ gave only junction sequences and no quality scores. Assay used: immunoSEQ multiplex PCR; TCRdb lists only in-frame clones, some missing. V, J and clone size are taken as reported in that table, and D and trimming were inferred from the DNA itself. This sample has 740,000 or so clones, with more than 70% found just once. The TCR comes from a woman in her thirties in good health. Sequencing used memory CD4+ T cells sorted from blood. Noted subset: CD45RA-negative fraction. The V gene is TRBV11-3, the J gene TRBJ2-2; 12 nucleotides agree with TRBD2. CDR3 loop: CASSLHGLAGNTGELFF. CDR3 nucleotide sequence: TGTGCCAGCAGCTTACACGGACTAGCGGGAAACACCGGGGAGCTGTTTTTT.